The sequence of this TCR beta chain was determined in a study of blood T cells in healthy people across ages. Study summary: Every two T cells gave about one barcoded beta molecule via template switching.

Remarks on this clonotype: Its antigen remains unknown.

Combining a sample-barcoded 5' primer with a J-beta primer mix, a second PCR ran for 7 to 11 cycles. TCRdb re-called the 5' RACE reads through MiXCR, storing one row per CDR3 protein. The sample lists about 1.5 million distinct CDR3 sequences, 42% occurring once. Germline assignment: CDR1 MNHEY and CDR2 SMNVEV (reference sequence). The CDR3 extends over 14 amino acids. The germline V and J ends were trimmed by 2 bases and 2 bases, with 7 bases remaining between them. General study results and limits: The unknown donor CMV status may have confounded expanded clonotype changes. Unsorted PBMCs ruled out conclusive naive versus antigen-experienced comparison.

The source material was blood. This sequence originates from a woman aged 18-29 years in good health. This chain connects TRBV27 to TRBJ2-1, with D uncertain. The CDR3 DNA reads TGTGCCAGCAGTTTAAAGTGGGCCTACAATGAGCAGTTCTTC. Translated: CASSLKWAYNEQFF.